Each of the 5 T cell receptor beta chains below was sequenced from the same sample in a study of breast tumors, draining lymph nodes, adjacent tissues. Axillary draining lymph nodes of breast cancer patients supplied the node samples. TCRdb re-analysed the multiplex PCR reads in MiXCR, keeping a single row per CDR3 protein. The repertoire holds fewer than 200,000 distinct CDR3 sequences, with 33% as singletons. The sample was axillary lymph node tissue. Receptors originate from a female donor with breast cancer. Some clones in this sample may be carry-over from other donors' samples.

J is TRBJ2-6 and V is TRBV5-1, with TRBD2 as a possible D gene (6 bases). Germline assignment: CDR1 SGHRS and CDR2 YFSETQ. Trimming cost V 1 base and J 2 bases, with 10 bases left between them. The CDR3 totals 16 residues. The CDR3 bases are TGCGCCAGCAGCTTGTTGCGGGGTACTGGGGCCAACGTCCTGACTTTC. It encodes CASSLLRGTGANVLTF.

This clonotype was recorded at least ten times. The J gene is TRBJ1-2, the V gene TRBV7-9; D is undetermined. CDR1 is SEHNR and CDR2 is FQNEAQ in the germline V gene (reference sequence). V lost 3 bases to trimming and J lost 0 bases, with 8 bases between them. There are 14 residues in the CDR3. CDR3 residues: CASSLGSANYGYTF. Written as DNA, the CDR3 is TGTGCCAGCAGCTTGGGGTCAGCTAACTATGGCTACACCTTC.

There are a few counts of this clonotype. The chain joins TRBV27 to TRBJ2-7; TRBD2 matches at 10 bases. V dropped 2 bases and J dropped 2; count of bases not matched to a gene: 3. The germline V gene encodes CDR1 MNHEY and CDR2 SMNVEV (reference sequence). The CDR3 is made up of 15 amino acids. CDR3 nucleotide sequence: TGTGCCAGCAGTTTAACTAGCGGGATTACCTACGAGCAGTACTTC. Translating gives CASSLTSGITYEQYF.

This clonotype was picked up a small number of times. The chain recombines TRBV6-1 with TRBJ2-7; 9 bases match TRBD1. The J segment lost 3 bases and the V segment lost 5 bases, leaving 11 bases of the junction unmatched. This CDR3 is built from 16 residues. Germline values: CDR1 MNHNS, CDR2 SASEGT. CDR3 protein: CASSLPTGQGNYEQYF. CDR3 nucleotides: TGTGCCAGCAGTCTCCCTACGGGACAGGGAAACTACGAGCAGTACTTC.

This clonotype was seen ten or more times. The CDR3 nucleotides are TGCAGTGCTACTCTTCAGGGAGGTTGGACAGATACGCAGTATTTT. Residues: CSATLQGGWTDTQYF. This chain connects TRBV20-1 to TRBJ2-3; TRBD2 might be the D (6 bases). V gave up 4 bases and J gave up 3 bases, with 17 bases separating them. Per germline, CDR1 DFQATT and CDR2 SNEGSKA (reference sequence). This CDR3 has 15 amino acids.